This TCR beta chain was sequenced for a study of OX40 agonist ivuxolimab in advanced cancers. As for the study more broadly: Ivuxolimab was a fully human IgG2 agonistic monoclonal antibody targeting the costimulatory receptor OX40 (CD134). Intravenous ivuxolimab was administered to patients every 2 weeks at six dose levels: 0.01, 0.1, 0.3, 1.5, 3 and 10 mg/kg. Of the roughly 51 patients in dose escalation, about 20 had hepatocellular carcinoma, some 15 had melanoma, 9 had renal cell carcinoma and 9 had head and neck cancer. In the dose-escalation cohort, about four fifths of patients were male, and the mean age was roughly 56 years with a range of roughly 20 to 79. Patients were allowed to have had prior anti-PD-1, anti-PD-L1 or anti-CTLA-4 therapy, and 40% of the dose-escalation patients had previously received checkpoint inhibitors. Partial responses occurred in three dose-escalation patients, of whom one had hepatocellular carcinoma and two had cutaneous melanoma. The point of sequencing TCRbeta in the periphery was to test whether ivuxolimab changed TCR sequence diversity and drove clonal T-cell expansion. The paper reports the monotherapy dose-escalation portion (N of about 54 patients) of the phase I ivuxolimab trial.

From cysteine to phenylalanine, the CDR3 is 16 amino acids long. Here the CDR3 DNA is all that survives: 48 bases in frame from base 1. CDR1 WNHNN and CDR2 SYGVQD are derived from the germline V gene (reference sequence). Between the V and J ends, shortened by 8 bases and 0 bases respectively, the junction contains 17 bases. With respect to this clone: No antigen is known for it. Qualities for individual bases were not recorded, and no much larger clone is one base off.

Patients with a history of autoimmune disease or receiving systemic immunosuppression were excluded from the trial. Peripheral blood for TCR sequencing was collected from all dose cohorts at baseline, on cycle 4 day 1, and on cycle 7 day 1. Samples were obtained from an open-label, multicenter, first-in-human phase I dose-escalation trial of ivuxolimab. Adults with locally advanced or metastatic melanoma, renal cell carcinoma, hepatocellular carcinoma or head and neck squamous cell carcinoma were enrolled in the trial. Before TCR sequencing, CD4+ T cells and CD8+ T cells were sorted from peripheral blood as separate populations. Genomic DNA was extracted from sorted cells for sequencing of the TCRbeta CDR3 region. TCRbeta CDR3 regions were sequenced using the immunoSEQ Assay. Here the immuneACCESS table is served through TCRdb, limited to in-frame sequences with V and J called. Missing clones are a known gap in these copies; in checked studies unresolved V genes cover under half, and the rest lacks a known reason. This sample lists about 91,000 clones; about 85% were detected once. The ten top clones hold roughly 0.22% of the sample.

Beyond this particular receptor, the publication reports: The antigen specificity of the peripheral T cells that underwent clonal expansion was not determined. On average, CD8+ T cells showed more expanded clones than CD4+ T cells after ivuxolimab. In the 0.1-3.0 mg/kg groups, partial responders were among the patients with the lowest normalized peripheral clonal expansion, particularly in CD8+ T cells. Low levels of normalized T-cell clonal expansion were also seen in some patients who did not respond. At doses from 0.1 to 3.0 mg/kg, clonal expansion was seen in both CD4+ and CD8+ blood T cells between baseline and week 6.

Rearrangement joined TRBV10-1 to TRBJ1-3; D gene: possibly TRBD1, on 6 matching bases. The material was CD4+ or CD8+ T cells sorted from blood, obtained in a trial of the OX40 agonist ivuxolimab. The receptor comes from an adult with an advanced solid tumor such as melanoma, head and neck, liver or kidney cancer. The CDR3 reads as follows: CASLTPGQISGNTIYF. The DNA reads TGCGCCAGCCTTACTCCGGGACAAATCTCTGGAAACACCATATATTTT.